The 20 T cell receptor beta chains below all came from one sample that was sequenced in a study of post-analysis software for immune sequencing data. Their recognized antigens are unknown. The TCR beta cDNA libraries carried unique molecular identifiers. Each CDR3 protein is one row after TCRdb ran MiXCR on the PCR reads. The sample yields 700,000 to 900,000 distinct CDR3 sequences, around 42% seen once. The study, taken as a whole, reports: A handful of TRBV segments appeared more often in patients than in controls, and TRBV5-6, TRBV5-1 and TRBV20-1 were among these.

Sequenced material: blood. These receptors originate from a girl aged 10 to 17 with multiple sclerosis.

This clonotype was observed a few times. DNA for the CDR3: TGCGCCAGCAGACAGGAGGTAAATTCCTACGAGCAGTACTTC. Its protein product is CASRQEVNSYEQYF. The chain joins TRBV4-1 to TRBJ2-7, with D possibly being TRBD1 or TRBD2 (5 bases each). Germline V gives CDR1 MGHRA, CDR2 YSYEKL. This CDR3 region has 14 residues. Trimming took off 6 bases at V and 1 base at J, with 13 bases between the two ends.

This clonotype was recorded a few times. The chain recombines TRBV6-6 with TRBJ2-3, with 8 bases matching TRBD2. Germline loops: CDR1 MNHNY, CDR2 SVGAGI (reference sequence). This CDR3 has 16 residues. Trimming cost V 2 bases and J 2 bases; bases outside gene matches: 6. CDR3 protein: CASSYRASGLTDTQYF. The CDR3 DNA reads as TGTGCCAGCAGTTACAGGGCTAGCGGGCTCACAGATACGCAGTATTTT.

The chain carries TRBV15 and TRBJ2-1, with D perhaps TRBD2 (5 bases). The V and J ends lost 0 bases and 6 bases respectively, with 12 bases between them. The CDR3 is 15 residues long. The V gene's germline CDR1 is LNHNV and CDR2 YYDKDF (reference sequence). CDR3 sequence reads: CATSRDGLASNEQFF. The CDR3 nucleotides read TGTGCCACCAGCAGAGATGGGCTAGCCTCCAATGAGCAGTTCTTC.

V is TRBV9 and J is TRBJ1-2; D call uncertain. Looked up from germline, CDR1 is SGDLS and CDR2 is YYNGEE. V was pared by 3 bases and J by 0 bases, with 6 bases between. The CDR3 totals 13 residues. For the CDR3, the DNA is TGTGCCAGCAGCGCGGACCCTAACTATGGCTACACCTTC. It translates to CASSADPNYGYTF.

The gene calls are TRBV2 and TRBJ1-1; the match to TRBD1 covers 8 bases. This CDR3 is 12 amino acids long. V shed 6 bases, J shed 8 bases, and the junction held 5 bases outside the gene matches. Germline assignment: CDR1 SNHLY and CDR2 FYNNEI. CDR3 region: CASREDRAEAFF. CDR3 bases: TGTGCCAGCAGGGAGGACAGGGCGGAAGCTTTCTTT.

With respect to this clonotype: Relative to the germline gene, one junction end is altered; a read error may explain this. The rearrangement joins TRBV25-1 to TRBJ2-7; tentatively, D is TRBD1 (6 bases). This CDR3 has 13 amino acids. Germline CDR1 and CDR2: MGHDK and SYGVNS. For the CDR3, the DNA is TGTGCCAGCATTCCTCAGGGGAAATACGAGCGGTACTTC. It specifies CASIPQGKYERYF.

The CDR3 loop is CASSAIADSSYNEQYF. The CDR3 bases are TGTGCCAGCAGCGCGATAGCGGATAGCTCCTACAATGAGCAGTACTTC. The V call is TRBV9, the J call TRBJ2-5, with D possibly matching TRBD2 (6 bases). V lost 3 bases to trimming and J lost 11 bases, with 26 bases between them. The CDR3 contains 16 residues. CDR1 is SGDLS, CDR2 YYNGEE, per germline.

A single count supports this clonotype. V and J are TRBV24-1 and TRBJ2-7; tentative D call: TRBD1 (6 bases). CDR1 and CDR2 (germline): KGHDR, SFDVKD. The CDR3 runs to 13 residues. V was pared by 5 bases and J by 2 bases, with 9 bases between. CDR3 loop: CATSVGATYEQYF. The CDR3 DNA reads TGTGCCACCAGTGTGGGGGCCACCTACGAGCAGTACTTC.

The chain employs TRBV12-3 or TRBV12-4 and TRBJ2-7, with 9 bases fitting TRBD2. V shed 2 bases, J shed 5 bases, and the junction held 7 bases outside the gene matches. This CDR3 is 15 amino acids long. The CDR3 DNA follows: TGTGCCAGCAGTTTAATACTAGCGGGTAGCAACGAGCAGTACTTC. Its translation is CASSLILAGSNEQYF.

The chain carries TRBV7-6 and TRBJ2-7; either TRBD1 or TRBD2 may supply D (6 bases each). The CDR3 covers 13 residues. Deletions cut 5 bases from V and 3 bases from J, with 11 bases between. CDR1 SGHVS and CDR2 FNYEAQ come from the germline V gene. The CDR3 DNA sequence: TGTGCCAGCAGCATAGGAGGGGGCTACGAGCAGTACTTC. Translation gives CASSIGGGYEQYF.

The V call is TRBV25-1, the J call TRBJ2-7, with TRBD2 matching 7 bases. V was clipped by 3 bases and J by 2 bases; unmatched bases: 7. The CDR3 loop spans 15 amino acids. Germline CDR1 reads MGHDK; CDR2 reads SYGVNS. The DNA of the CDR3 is TGTGCCAGCAGTGACCCTAGCGGAGCCACCTACGAGCAGTACTTC. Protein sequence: CASSDPSGATYEQYF.

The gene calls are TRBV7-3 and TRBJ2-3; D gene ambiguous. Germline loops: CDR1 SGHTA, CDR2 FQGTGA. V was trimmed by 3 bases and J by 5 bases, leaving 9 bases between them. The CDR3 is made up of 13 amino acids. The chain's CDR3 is CASSFTFQDTQYF. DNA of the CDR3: TGTGCCAGCAGCTTCACATTCCAAGATACGCAGTATTTT.

The CDR3 sequence is CASSKQTGTGGRPSGANVLTF. CDR3 in DNA: TGTGCCAGTAGTAAACAAACCGGGACAGGGGGTCGCCCCTCTGGGGCCAACGTCCTGACTTTC. V is TRBV6-1 and J is TRBJ2-6, with TRBD1 matching over 11 bases. Germline V gene data show CDR1 as MNHNS and CDR2 as SASEGT. This CDR3 comprises 21 residues. Trimming at V came to 9 bases and at J to 0 bases, leaving 19 bases not matched to a gene.

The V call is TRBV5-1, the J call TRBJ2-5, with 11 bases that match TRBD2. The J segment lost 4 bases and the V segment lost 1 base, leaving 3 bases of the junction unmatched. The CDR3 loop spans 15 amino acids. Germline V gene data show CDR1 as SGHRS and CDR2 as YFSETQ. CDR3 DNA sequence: TGCGCCAGCAGCTTGCCTACTAGCGGGAGAGAGACCCAGTACTTC. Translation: CASSLPTSGRETQYF.

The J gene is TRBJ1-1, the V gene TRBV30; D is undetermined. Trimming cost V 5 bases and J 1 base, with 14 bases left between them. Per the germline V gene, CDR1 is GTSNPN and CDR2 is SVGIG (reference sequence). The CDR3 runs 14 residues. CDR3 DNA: TGTGCCTGGGGTGAGACGATATGGAACACTGAAGCTTTCTTT. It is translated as CAWGETIWNTEAFF.

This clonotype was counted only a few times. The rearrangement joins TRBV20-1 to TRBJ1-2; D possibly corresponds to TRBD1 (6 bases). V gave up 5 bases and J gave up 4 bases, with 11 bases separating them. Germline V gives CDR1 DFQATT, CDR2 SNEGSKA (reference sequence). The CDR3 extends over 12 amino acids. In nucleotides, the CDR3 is TGCAGTGCTTCGGGACACGTCTATGGCTACACCTTC. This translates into CSASGHVYGYTF.

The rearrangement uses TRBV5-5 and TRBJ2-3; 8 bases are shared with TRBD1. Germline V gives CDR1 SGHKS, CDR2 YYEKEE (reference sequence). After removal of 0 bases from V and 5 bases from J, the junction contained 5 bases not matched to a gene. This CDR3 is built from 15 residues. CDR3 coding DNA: TGTGCCAGCAGCTTGGAGGACAGGGTCCGAGATACGCAGTATTTT. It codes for CASSLEDRVRDTQYF.

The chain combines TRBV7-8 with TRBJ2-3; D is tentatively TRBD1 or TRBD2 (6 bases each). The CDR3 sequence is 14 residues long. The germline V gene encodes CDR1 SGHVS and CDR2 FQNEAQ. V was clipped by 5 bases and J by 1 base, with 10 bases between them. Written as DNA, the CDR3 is TGTGCCAGCAGCAAGGGGGGCGGCACAGATACGCAGTATTTT. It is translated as CASSKGGGTDTQYF.

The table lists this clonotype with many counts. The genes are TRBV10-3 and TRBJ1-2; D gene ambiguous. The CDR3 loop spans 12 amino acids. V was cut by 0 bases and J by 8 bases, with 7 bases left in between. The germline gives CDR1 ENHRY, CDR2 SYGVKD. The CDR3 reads CAISESSGGYTF. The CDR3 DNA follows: TGTGCCATCAGTGAGTCTTCAGGAGGCTACACCTTC.

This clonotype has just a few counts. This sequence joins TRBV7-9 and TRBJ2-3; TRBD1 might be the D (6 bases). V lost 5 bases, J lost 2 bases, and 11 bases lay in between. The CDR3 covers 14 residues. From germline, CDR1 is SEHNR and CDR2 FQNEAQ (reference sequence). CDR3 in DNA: TGTGCCAGCAGCACACAGGGCCTCACAGATACGCAGTATTTT. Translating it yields CASSTQGLTDTQYF.